Listed here is a single T cell receptor (beta chain). This entry belongs to a study of cytomegalovirus exposure and HLA in healthy donors. PCR primers comprised 60 Vbeta and 13 Jbeta primers. Sequencing was performed with immunoSEQ multiplex PCR; in TCRdb, only in-frame clones are kept and a portion is missing. In the table there are 110,000 to 150,000 clones, about 75% of which are singletons. CDR3 length equals 12 residues. V gave up 1 base and J gave up 5 bases, with 6 bases separating them. Germline CDR1 and CDR2: SGHVS and FNYEAQ. Sequencing input: PBMCs. The chain recombines TRBV7-6 with TRBJ2-7; D might be TRBD2 (6 bases). The clonotype comes from a man aged 25 to 40 in good health and CMV-seronegative. Written as DNA, the CDR3 is TGTGCCAGCAGCTTAGGGGGGGACGAGCAGTACTTC. It encodes CASSLGGDEQYF.